This T cell receptor beta chain was sequenced in a study of T cells after yellow fever vaccination. Study context: Preparation of fractions with low cell numbers was performed using SMART-Seq v4 Ultra Low Input. Study-wide findings and caveats: The study re-detected most primary-vaccination clones after the booster (96% CD4, just over 85% CD8). Abundant bulk-derived clonotypes could contaminate FACS-sorted repertoires.

The CDR3 is 14 residues long. Deletions cut 2 bases from V and 5 bases from J, with 10 bases between. Germline V gives CDR1 SGHTA, CDR2 FQGNSA. TCR cDNA was made by 5'RACE template switching, adding a universal primer site and UMIs. Using its own MiXCR run on the 5' RACE reads, TCRdb lists one record per CDR3 protein. The sample contains about 330,000 distinct CDR3 sequences, approximately 8% of which appear only once. Points on this clonotype: No antigen is known for it.

This TCR was recovered from a man aged 18 to 30 who received the YFV17D yellow fever vaccine. This specimen was PBMCs, taken roughly 45 days after the first yellow fever vaccination. V is TRBV7-2 and J is TRBJ2-1; D is unresolved. The CDR3 is CASSLTFSDNEQFF. CDR3 in DNA: TGTGCCAGCAGCTTAACGTTCTCGGACAATGAGCAGTTCTTC.